This T cell receptor (beta chain) came from a study of control samples from healthy donors and cancer patients. Germline V gives CDR1 SEHNR, CDR2 FQNEAQ (reference sequence). CDR3 size: 17 residues. Trimming cost V 2 bases and J 9 bases; bases outside gene matches: 13. Assay: immunoSEQ multiplex PCR; the TCRdb copy retains only in-frame clones and omits some. This table has 100,000 to 150,000 clones, 80% to 95% appearing once. The specimen was PBMCs. The chain recombines TRBV7-9 with TRBJ1-6; 7 bases line up with TRBD1. The receptor was derived from a man older than 75 with head and neck cancer. CDR3 protein: CASSLIGQDRRGSPLHF. For the CDR3, the DNA is TGTGCCAGCAGCTTAATAGGACAGGACCGAAGGGGTTCACCCCTCCACTTT.